These T cell receptor beta chains were read from a single sample in a study of response to subunit inactivated influenza vaccine. A single record per CDR3 protein comes from TCRdb applying MiXCR to the RT-PCR reads. The table shows some 640,000 distinct CDR3 sequences, with around 13% occurring only once. The source was PBMCs from blood, collected 14 to 15 days before vaccination. The receptors originated from a man aged 50 or older who received an inactivated influenza vaccine. CDR3s include the opening cysteine and the closing phenylalanine or tryptophan. A D gene is named only where the DNA matches it firmly. Size is omitted from some rows. Given values are once, few, many or a class for expanded clones.

TRBJ2-5 | TRBV5-1 | . | . | TGCGCCAGCAGCGGGTCCGTGGGCGCCGGAAAAGAGACCCAGTACTTC | CASSGSVGAGKETQYF
TRBJ1-2 | TRBV18 | . | . | TGTGCCAGCTCACGAAGAGGAAGCCGGGAATCAGGCTATGGCTACACCTTC | CASSRRGSRESGYGYTF
TRBJ2-1 | TRBV6-2/TRBV6-3 | . | . | TGTGCCAGCAGTTACGGGGGGGCCGTTGAGCAGTTCTTC | CASSYGGAVEQFF
TRBJ1-5 | TRBV6-1 | few | . | TGTGCCAGCAGTGAAAAGGGAACGGGAATTGTGCTTCAGCCCCAGCATTTT | CASSEKGTGIVLQPQHF
TRBJ1-2 | TRBV6-5 | many | . | TGTGCCAGCAGTTACTCCCCTGACATTTTTGGTGGCTACACCTTC | CASSYSPDIFGGYTF
TRBJ2-2 | TRBV20-1 | . | TRBD1 | TGCAGTGCTCGACAGGGCTCGGGCACCGGGGAGCTGTTTTTT | CSARQGSGTGELFF
TRBJ1-1 | TRBV28 | . | . | TGTGCCAGCAGTTTATATGGTCGCCGAAAGAACACTGAAGCTTTCTTT | CASSLYGRRKNTEAFF
TRBJ1-4 | TRBV20-1 | many | . | TGCAGTGCCCGGTTCTCGGAAAAACTGTTTTTT | CSARFSEKLFF
TRBJ1-6 | TRBV7-9 | . | . | TGTGCCAGCAGCTTCGAACGGGAGAATTCACCCCTCCACTTT | CASSFERENSPLHF
TRBJ1-1 | TRBV2 | . | . | TGTGCCAGCTCGCCCGGGACATTAGACACTGAAGCTTTCTTT | CASSPGTLDTEAFF
TRBJ2-2 | TRBV24-1 | few | . | TGTGCCACCAGTGACACAGGCCAGAACACCGGGGAGCTGTTTTTT | CATSDTGQNTGELFF
TRBJ1-2 | TRBV12-3/TRBV12-4 | few | . | TGTGCCAGCAGTCCTCGAGGGGGTTTCTCTGGCTACACCTTC | CASSPRGGFSGYTF
TRBJ2-1 | TRBV19 | . | . | TGTGCCAGTAGACGGAGGGGAAGCTCCTACAATGAGCAGTTCTTC | CASRRRGSSYNEQFF
TRBJ2-1 | TRBV27 | . | TRBD2 | TGTGCCAGCAGTTTAGGGACTAGCGGGAGGCGCGCCTACAATGAGCAGTTCTTC | CASSLGTSGRRAYNEQFF
TRBJ2-2 | TRBV2 | . | . | TGTGCCAGCAGTGAAGCCCCCGGGAGCACCGGGGAGCTGTTTTTT | CASSEAPGSTGELFF
TRBJ2-1 | TRBV7-8 | many | . | TGTGCCAGCAGCTTAGCAGGGGGTTTTGCCTACAATGAGCAGTTCTTC | CASSLAGGFAYNEQFF
TRBJ2-7 | TRBV6-4 | . | TRBD1 | TGTGCCAGCAGTGACTCGAGCGGGACAGGGGGTGATAGCGGGAGTCTCTACGAGCAGTACTTC | CASSDSSGTGGDSGSLYEQYF
TRBJ2-5 | TRBV18 | . | TRBD2 | TGTGCCAGCTCACCACGGGTGACTAGCGAGTACCAAGAGACCCAGTACTTC | CASSPRVTSEYQETQYF
TRBJ2-2 | TRBV10-3 | . | . | TGTGCCATCAGTGCTAGAGACGGGGAGCTGTTTTTT | CAISARDGELFF
TRBJ2-7 | TRBV28 | few | . | TGTGCCAGCGGTCAGGGGAGCTCCTACGAGCAGTACTTC | CASGQGSSYEQYF
TRBJ2-7 | TRBV7-2 | . | . | TGTGCCAGCAGTCAAAGTCAGGTTAGCTCCTACGAGCAGTACTTC | CASSQSQVSSYEQYF
TRBJ1-3 | TRBV4-1 | few | TRBD1 | TGCGCCAGCAGCCAAGAGGGACAGCGCTCTGGAAACACCATATATTTT | CASSQEGQRSGNTIYF
TRBJ2-1 | TRBV2 | . | TRBD2 | TGTGCCAGCAGAGCGACTAGCGGGGGGGCATTTTATGAGCAGTTCTTC | CASRATSGGAFYEQFF
TRBJ1-5 | TRBV28 | . | . | TGTGCCAGCAGTTTATCGGGCAGCCGGGGGCCCCAGCATTTT | CASSLSGSRGPQHF
TRBJ2-1 | TRBV18 | few | TRBD1 | TGTGCCAGCTCACCAATTGGGACAGCGGTCTACAATGAGCAGTTCTTC | CASSPIGTAVYNEQFF
TRBJ2-3 | TRBV4-2 | . | . | TGTGCCAGCAGCCAAACCCCCAGTAACACAGATACGCAGTATTTT | CASSQTPSNTDTQYF
TRBJ1-1 | TRBV15 | . | . | TGTGCCACCAGCAATAGAGGCAGGGACACTGAAGCTTTCTTT | CATSNRGRDTEAFF
TRBJ2-7 | TRBV29-1 | few | . | TGCAGCGTTGAAGAACCTAAGACGGCCGGTAACTCCTACGAGCAGTACTTC | CSVEEPKTAGNSYEQYF
TRBJ2-1 | TRBV9 | . | TRBD2 | TGTGCCAGCAGCTTGACTAGCGGGTCAAGCTCCTACAATGAGCAGTTCTTC | CASSLTSGSSSYNEQFF
TRBJ2-7 | TRBV20-1 | few | TRBD2 | TGCAGTGCTTCAGACCCCCGGGACTACACCTACGAGCAGTACTTC | CSASDPRDYTYEQYF
TRBJ1-2 | TRBV12-3/TRBV12-4 | . | . | TGTGCCAGCACCGTCATCTTGGCATATGGCTACACCTTC | CASTVILAYGYTF
TRBJ2-2 | TRBV20-1 | few | . | TGCAGTGCTAGAGTGGGGGGCGACACCGGGGAGCTGTTTTTT | CSARVGGDTGELFF
TRBJ2-3 | TRBV28 | few | . | TGTGCCAGCAGTTTCGAAGGCGATCAACTAGATACGCAGTATTTT | CASSFEGDQLDTQYF
TRBJ1-3 | TRBV30 | . | . | TGTGCCTGGAGTGTACGGATCTCTGGAAACACCATATATTTT | CAWSVRISGNTIYF
TRBJ2-1 | TRBV9 | . | . | TGTGCCAGCAGCGTAGCTAGTCCTCAAAACCTCAATGAGCAGTTCTTC | CASSVASPQNLNEQFF
TRBJ2-6 | TRBV7-8 | few | . | TGTGCCAGCAGCTTAGCCAGGGCTGGGGCCAACGTCCTGACTTTC | CASSLARAGANVLTF
TRBJ1-2 | TRBV14 | few | . | TGTGCCAGCAGCCTGGCGGACTTCTATGGCTACACCTTC | CASSLADFYGYTF
TRBJ1-6 | TRBV5-1 | few | . | TGCGCCAGCAGCTCGGGACGGGGACCCCTCCACTTT | CASSSGRGPLHF
TRBJ1-2 | TRBV20-1 | few | . | TGCAGTGCTATCGGGTCGCTTAGCTATGGCTACACCTTC | CSAIGSLSYGYTF
TRBJ1-2 | TRBV5-6 | . | . | TGTGCCAGCACCCCCCTTTTGAGGGGTGAAGGCTATGGCTACACCTTC | CASTPLLRGEGYGYTF
TRBJ2-1 | TRBV11-2 | . | TRBD2 | TGTGCCAGCAGCTTAGTGGGTTCTAGGACTAGCGGGTTTCCCTCCTACAATGAGCAGTTCTTC | CASSLVGSRTSGFPSYNEQFF
TRBJ2-5 | TRBV5-1 | many | TRBD1 | TGCGCCAGCAGCCCAGGGTACAGGGGGCGCCTGTTAGAGACCCAGTACTTC | CASSPGYRGRLLETQYF
TRBJ1-1 | TRBV12-3/TRBV12-4 | . | TRBD1 | TGTGCCAGCGGACGGGACAGTGAAGCTTTCTTT | CASGRDSEAFF
TRBJ2-7 | TRBV10-3 | few | . | TGTGCCATCAGTGAGCCCGGGGGCGAGCAGTACTTC | CAISEPGGEQYF
TRBJ1-5 | TRBV11-2 | . | . | TGTGCCAGCAGCCCTCGGACAGATAATCAGCCCCAGCATTTT | CASSPRTDNQPQHF
TRBJ2-3 | TRBV6-1 | . | TRBD1 | TGTGCCAGCAGGGCAAACAGGGGTAGCACAGATACGCAGTATTTT | CASRANRGSTDTQYF
TRBJ1-2 | TRBV6-1 | . | TRBD1 | TGTGCCAGCAGTCCCCGGGACAGGGTCCTGAAAAACTATGGCTACACCTTC | CASSPRDRVLKNYGYTF
TRBJ1-6 | TRBV20-1 | . | TRBD1 | TGCAGTGTCATACAGGGACAGCGTAATTCACCCCTCCACTTT | CSVIQGQRNSPLHF
TRBJ2-7 | TRBV20-1 | many | . | TGCAGTGCTAGAGATGTAGTGGACATCTCCTACGAGCAGTACTTC | CSARDVVDISYEQYF
TRBJ2-2 | TRBV10-3 | . | . | TGTGCCATCAGTGAGTGGGGTCCGAACACCGGGGAGCTGTTTTTT | CAISEWGPNTGELFF
TRBJ1-3 | TRBV29-1 | . | . | TGCAGCGTTGAAGATCTGGCCGGCTACTCTGGAAACACCATATATTTT | CSVEDLAGYSGNTIYF
TRBJ1-1 | TRBV12-3/TRBV12-4 | few | . | TGTGCCAGCAGTTTAGGTACGCAGGCTGGGACGGAAGCTTTCTTT | CASSLGTQAGTEAFF
TRBJ2-5 | TRBV5-1 | few | . | TGCGCCAGCAGCCCTGGGGCGGCCCAAGAGACCCAGTACTTC | CASSPGAAQETQYF
TRBJ1-6 | TRBV12-3/TRBV12-4 | . | . | TGTGCCAGCGGAAAAGACATTCTCTTGTCACCCCTCCACTTT | CASGKDILLSPLHF
TRBJ2-2 | TRBV12-3/TRBV12-4 | many | . | TGTGCCAGCAGTTTAGCCCGGACGACCGGGGAGCTGTTTTTT | CASSLARTTGELFF
TRBJ2-7 | TRBV5-1 | many | . | TGCGCCAGCAGCGCCGGTCCAGGGTACTCCTACGAGCAGTACTTC | CASSAGPGYSYEQYF